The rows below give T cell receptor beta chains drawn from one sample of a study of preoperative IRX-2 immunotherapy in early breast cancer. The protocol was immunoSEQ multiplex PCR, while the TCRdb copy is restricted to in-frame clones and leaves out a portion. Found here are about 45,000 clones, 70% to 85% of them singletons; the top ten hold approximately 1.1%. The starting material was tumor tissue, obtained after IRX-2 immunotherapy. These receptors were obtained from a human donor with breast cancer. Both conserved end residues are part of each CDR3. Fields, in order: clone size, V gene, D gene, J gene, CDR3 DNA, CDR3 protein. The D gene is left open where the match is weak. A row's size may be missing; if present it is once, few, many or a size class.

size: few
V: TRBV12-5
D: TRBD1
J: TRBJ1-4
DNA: TGTGCTAGTGCTCACGGGACAGGGGCGAGGGAAAAACTGTTTTTT
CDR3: CASAHGTGAREKLFF

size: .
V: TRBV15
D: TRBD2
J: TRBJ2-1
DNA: TGTGCCACCAGCAGAGATGGGGTTAGCGGGAGATCTAGTGAGCAGTTCTTC
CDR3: CATSRDGVSGRSSEQFF

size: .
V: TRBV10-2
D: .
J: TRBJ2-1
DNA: TGCGCCAGCAGTGAGGGCAGGGGAACCTACAATGAGCAGTTCTTC
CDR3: CASSEGRGTYNEQFF

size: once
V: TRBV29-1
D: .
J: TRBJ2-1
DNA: TGCAGCGTTCTCCAACTAGGCCCGGGTATCGACAATGAGCAGTTCTTC
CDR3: CSVLQLGPGIDNEQFF

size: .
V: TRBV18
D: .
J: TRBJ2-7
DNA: TGTGCCAGCTCACCACCGGGGACCCTTCAGAGCTCCTACGAGCAGTACTTC
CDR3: CASSPPGTLQSSYEQYF

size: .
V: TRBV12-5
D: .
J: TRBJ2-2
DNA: TGTGCCAGCAACTCGAACACCGGGGAGCTGTTTTTT
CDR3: CASNSNTGELFF

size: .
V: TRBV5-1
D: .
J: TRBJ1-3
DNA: TGCGCCAGCAGCGAGGGGGGTGAGGCTTCGGGCACCATATATTTT
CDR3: CASSEGGEASGTIYF

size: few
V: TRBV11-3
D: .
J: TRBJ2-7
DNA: TGTGCCAGCAGCTTAGAGGGTCTAGGCTACGAGCAGTACTTC
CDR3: CASSLEGLGYEQYF

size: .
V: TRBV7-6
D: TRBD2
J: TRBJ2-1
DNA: TGTGCCAGCAGCTGGGGGCTCTATGGTGGCGGGAGGGCCAATGAGCAGTTCTTC
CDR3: CASSWGLYGGGRANEQFF

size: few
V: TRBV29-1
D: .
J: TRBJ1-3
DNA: TGCAGCGTGCGCACAGCTCCTGGAAACACCATATATTTT
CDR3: CSVRTAPGNTIYF

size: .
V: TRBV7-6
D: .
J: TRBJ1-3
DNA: TGTGCCAGCAGCCCCTCGGGGATATCTGGAAACACCATATATTTT
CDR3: CASSPSGISGNTIYF

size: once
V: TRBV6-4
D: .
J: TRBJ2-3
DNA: TGTGCCAGCAGCCCCATGCCGATGGGTTCCAGCACAGATACGCAGTATTTT
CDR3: CASSPMPMGSSTDTQYF

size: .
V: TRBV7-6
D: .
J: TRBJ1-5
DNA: TGTGCCAGCAGCTTTACAGGGAACAATCAGCCCCAGCATTTT
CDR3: CASSFTGNNQPQHF

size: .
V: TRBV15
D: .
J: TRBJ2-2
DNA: TGTGCCACCAGCAGACGAGCGACAGACCCTCGGAACACCGGGGAGCTGTTTTTT
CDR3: CATSRRATDPRNTGELFF

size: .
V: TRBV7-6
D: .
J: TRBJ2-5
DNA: TGTGCCAGCAGCTCAGGGGGGAAACAAGAGACCCAGTACTTC
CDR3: CASSSGGKQETQYF

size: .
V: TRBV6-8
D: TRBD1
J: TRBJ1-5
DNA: TGTGCCATCTGGGAGGGGGCGCGAGATCAGCCCCAGCATTTT
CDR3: CAIWEGARDQPQHF

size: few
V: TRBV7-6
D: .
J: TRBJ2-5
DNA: TGTGCCAGCAGCTTGAATAGCGGTCAGGGGACCCAGTACTTC
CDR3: CASSLNSGQGTQYF

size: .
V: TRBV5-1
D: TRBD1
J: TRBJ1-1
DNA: TGCGCCAGCAGCTCGGGTTTGGGACAGGGATATATGAACACTGAAGCTTTCTTT
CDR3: CASSSGLGQGYMNTEAFF

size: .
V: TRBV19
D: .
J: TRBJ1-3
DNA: TGTGCCAGTAGTATCTCAGGACTCGGCGCTGGAAACACCATATATTTT
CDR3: CASSISGLGAGNTIYF

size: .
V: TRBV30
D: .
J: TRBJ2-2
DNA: TGTGCCTGGACGTCGGGCGGGGAGCTGTTTTTT
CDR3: CAWTSGGELFF

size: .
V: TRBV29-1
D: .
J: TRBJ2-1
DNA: TGCAGCGTGGAAGCGTCGTCCTACAATGAGCAGTTCTTC
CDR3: CSVEASSYNEQFF

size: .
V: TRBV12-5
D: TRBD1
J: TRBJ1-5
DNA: TGTGCTAGTGCACTAATCCCAGGGGGCTATCAGCCCCAGCATTTT
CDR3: CASALIPGGYQPQHF

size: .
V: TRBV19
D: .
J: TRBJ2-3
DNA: TGTGCCAGTAGTATAGCGGGGGCAAATACAGATACGCAGTATTTT
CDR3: CASSIAGANTDTQYF

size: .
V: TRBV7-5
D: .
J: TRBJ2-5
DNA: TGTGCCAGCAGCTTACCCCCTGCGGGGGGCCGGGAGACCCAGTACTTC
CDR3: CASSLPPAGGRETQYF

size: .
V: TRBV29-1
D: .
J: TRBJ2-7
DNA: TGCAGCGCGGAACAACCCAACTCCTACGAGCAGTACTTC
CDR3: CSAEQPNSYEQYF

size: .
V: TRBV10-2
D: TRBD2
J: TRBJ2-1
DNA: TGCGCCAGCAGTAGCGGGGGGGTTTCCTACAATGAGCAGTTCTTC
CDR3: CASSSGGVSYNEQFF

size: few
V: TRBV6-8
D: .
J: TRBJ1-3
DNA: TGTGCCATCACGGGGGCTGGTGGAAACACCATATATTTT
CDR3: CAITGAGGNTIYF

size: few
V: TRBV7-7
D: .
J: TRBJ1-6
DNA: TGTGCCACCCAGGTTAAGGGGTCCTATAATTCACCCCTCCACTTT
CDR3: CATQVKGSYNSPLHF

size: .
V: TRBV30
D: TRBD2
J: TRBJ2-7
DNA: TGTGCCTGGAGTGTACTGGCTAGCGGCATCCACGAGCAGTACTTC
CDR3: CAWSVLASGIHEQYF

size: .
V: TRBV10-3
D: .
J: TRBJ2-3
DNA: TGTGCCAGCGGGCTGAGCACAGATACGCAGTATTTT
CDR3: CASGLSTDTQYF

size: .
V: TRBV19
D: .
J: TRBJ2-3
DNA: TGTGCCAGTAGTAAGCTAAGTTCGAGCACAGATACGCAGTATTTT
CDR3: CASSKLSSSTDTQYF

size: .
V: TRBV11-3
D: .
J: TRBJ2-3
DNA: TGTGCCAGCAGCTTGGACCCCAGCACAGATACGCAGTATTTT
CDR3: CASSLDPSTDTQYF

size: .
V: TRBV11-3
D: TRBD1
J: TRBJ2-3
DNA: TGTGCCAGCAGCTTTCTACGGACAGGGTTAACCACAGATACGCAGTATTTT
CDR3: CASSFLRTGLTTDTQYF

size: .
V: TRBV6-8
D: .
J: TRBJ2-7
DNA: TGTGCCAGCAGTTACTCCGGGTTACAACGTTACGAGCAGTACTTC
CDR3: CASSYSGLQRYEQYF

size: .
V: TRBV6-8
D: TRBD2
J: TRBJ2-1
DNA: TGTGCCAGCAGTCAGCGGACTAGCGGGGGATTTGAGCAGTTCTTC
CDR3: CASSQRTSGGFEQFF

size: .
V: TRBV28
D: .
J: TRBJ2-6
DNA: TGTGCCAGCAGTTCGCCCGGGACGGCTGGGGCCAACGTCCTGACTTTC
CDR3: CASSSPGTAGANVLTF

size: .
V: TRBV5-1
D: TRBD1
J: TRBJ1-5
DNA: TGCGCCAGCAGCGAGAACTACAGGGGAAGTAGCAATCAGCCCCAGCATTTT
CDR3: CASSENYRGSSNQPQHF

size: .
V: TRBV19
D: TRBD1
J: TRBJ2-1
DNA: TGTGCCAGTAAGGGACAGGGCGTCAATGAGCAGTTCTTC
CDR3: CASKGQGVNEQFF

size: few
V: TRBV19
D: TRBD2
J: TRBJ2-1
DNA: TGTGCCAGTCACCAGCGGGAGGACCGCACACAGTTCTTC
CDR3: CASHQREDRTQFF

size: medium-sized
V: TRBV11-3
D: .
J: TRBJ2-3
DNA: TGTGCCAGCAGCTTAGATGCTTCGAGGCAAGATACGCAGTATTTT
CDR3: CASSLDASRQDTQYF

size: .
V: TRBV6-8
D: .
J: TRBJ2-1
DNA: TGTGCCAGCAGTTTAAGGGTCCGGGAGTCCTACAATGAGCAGTTCTTC
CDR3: CASSLRVRESYNEQFF

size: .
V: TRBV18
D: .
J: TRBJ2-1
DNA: TGTGCCAGCTCACCAATGGGGGGTGATTACAATGAGCAGTTCTTC
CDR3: CASSPMGGDYNEQFF

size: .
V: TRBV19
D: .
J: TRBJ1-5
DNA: TGTGCCAGTAGTATCTTGGGCAGGGGTGGCAATCAGCCCCAGCATTTT
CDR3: CASSILGRGGNQPQHF